These T cell receptor beta chains were read from a single sample in a study of STAT3 mutations in large granular lymphocyte leukemia. Libraries were prepared by immunoSEQ multiplex PCR; TCRdb keeps only in-frame clonotypes and omits some of them. The repertoire holds tens of thousands of clones, with around 87% as singletons. The sample consisted of peripheral blood mononuclear cells. These receptors were taken from a man in his 60s with T-cell large granular lymphocyte leukemia. Some clones in this sample may be carry-over from other donors' samples. CDR3s include the opening cysteine and the closing phenylalanine or tryptophan. A D gene is named only where the DNA matches it firmly. Clone size is given for some rows only: seen once, a few or many times, or a class if the clone is expanded.

clone_size d_call j_call v_call cdr3_length cdr3_aa cdr3_nt
few TRBD1 TRBJ2-7 TRBV6-6 14 CASRPTGATYEQYF TGTGCCAGCAGACCGACAGGGGCGACCTACGAGCAGTACTTC
- - TRBJ2-5 TRBV6-5 11 CASIVGETQYF TGTGCCAGCATTGTAGGGGAGACCCAGTACTTC
- TRBD2 TRBJ2-6 TRBV5-1 20 CASSLELAGGPNSGANVLTF TGCGCCAGCAGCTTGGAATTAGCGGGAGGTCCGAACTCTGGGGCCAACGTCCTGACTTTC
- TRBD2 TRBJ2-1 TRBV7-3 15 CASSLTPGLAGGGFF TGTGCCAGCAGCTTAACCCCGGGACTAGCGGGAGGGGGGTTCTTC
- - TRBJ1-1 TRBV6-9 13 CASSYSLNTEAFF TGTGCCAGCAGTTATTCACTGAACACTGAAGCTTTCTTT
few TRBD1 TRBJ1-5 TRBV4-2 14 CASSQAGGDQPQHF TGTGCCAGCAGCCAAGCAGGGGGCGATCAGCCCCAGCATTTT
once - TRBJ2-7 TRBV28 15 CASSPWEQATNEQYF TGTGCCAGCAGTCCCTGGGAACAGGCAACCAACGAGCAGTACTTC
- - TRBJ2-1 TRBV29-1 14 CSALGGRGFDEQFF TGCAGCGCCCTCGGGGGGCGGGGCTTTGATGAGCAGTTCTTC
- - TRBJ2-1 TRBV29-1 13 CSVIPRRDNEQFF TGCAGCGTTATCCCCCGGAGGGACAATGAGCAGTTCTTC
- - TRBJ1-2 TRBV7-2 14 CASSLAAANYGYTF TGTGCCAGCAGCTTAGCGGCAGCTAACTATGGCTACACCTTC
once TRBD2 TRBJ2-3 TRBV11-2 16 CASSLAPSGSTDTQYF TGTGCCAGCAGCTTGGCCCCTAGCGGGAGCACAGATACGCAGTATTTT
once TRBD2 TRBJ2-5 TRBV2 14 CASSQRELQETQYF TGTGCCAGCAGTCAGCGGGAGCTCCAAGAGACCCAGTACTTC
- - TRBJ1-2 TRBV9 15 CASSSLGGGASGYTF TGTGCCAGCAGCTCCCTCGGGGGGGGCGCGAGCGGCTACACCTTC
few TRBD1 TRBJ1-2 TRBV7-6 17 CASSLPGQGQKYYGYTF TGTGCCAGCAGCCTTCCGGGACAGGGTCAAAAATACTATGGCTACACCTTC
- - TRBJ2-1 TRBV7-8 14 CASSPGAGYNEQFF TGTGCCAGCAGCCCAGGGGCGGGTTACAATGAGCAGTTCTTC
once - TRBJ2-5 TRBV29-1 14 CSVTWGSAQETQYF TGCAGCGTGACATGGGGGAGTGCCCAAGAGACCCAGTACTTC
- TRBD1 TRBJ2-7 TRBV7-9 13 CASSFQGAHEQYF TGTGCCAGCAGCTTCCAGGGGGCCCACGAGCAGTACTTC
- - TRBJ2-4 TRBV27 15 CASSFQGWGQNIQYF TGTGCCAGCAGTTTTCAAGGATGGGGGCAAAACATTCAGTACTTC
- TRBD1 TRBJ2-7 TRBV5-6 16 CASSLPGQGVGYEQYF TGTGCCAGCAGCTTACCGGGACAGGGAGTCGGTTACGAGCAGTACTTC
- - TRBJ1-6 TRBV28 15 CASSWIQQRDSPLHF TGTGCCAGCAGTTGGATCCAACAGAGGGATTCACCCCTCCACTTT
- - TRBJ2-5 TRBV5-6 15 CASSLGGLFQETQYF TGTGCCAGCAGCTTGGGGGGACTCTTCCAAGAGACCCAGTACTTC
once - TRBJ1-1 TRBV4-3 15 CASSLLQGVNTEAFF TGCGCCAGCAGCCTATTACAGGGAGTGAACACTGAAGCTTTCTTT
- - TRBJ1-2 TRBV28 15 CASSPPRHMGYGYTF TGTGCCAGCAGTCCTCCCCGACATATGGGGTATGGCTACACCTTC
- - TRBJ2-1 TRBV1 18 CTSSQVSERRLDYNEQFF TGCACCAGCAGCCAAGTCTCGGAACGGAGACTCGACTACAATGAGCAGTTCTTC
- - TRBJ2-5 TRBV7-9 14 CASSLDSLGETQYF TGTGCCAGCAGCTTAGACAGCCTCGGGGAGACCCAGTACTTC
once - TRBJ2-3 TRBV4-2 15 CASSQPSSGTDTQYF TGTGCCAGCAGCCAACCTAGCAGTGGCACAGATACGCAGTATTTT
few - TRBJ1-2 TRBV5-4 15 CASSLEAGYDYGYTF TGTGCCAGCAGCTTGGAGGCAGGGTATGACTATGGCTACACCTTC
- - TRBJ2-3 TRBV7-9 12 CASSLPLDTQYF TGTGCCAGCAGCTTGCCTCTGGATACGCAGTATTTT
- TRBD1 TRBJ1-5 TRBV5-6 14 CASTRQGVNQPQHF TGTGCCAGCACACGACAGGGGGTCAATCAGCCCCAGCATTTT
- - TRBJ2-5 TRBV4-2 14 CASSQAIAAETQYF TGTGCCAGCAGCCAAGCCATCGCAGCGGAGACCCAGTACTTC
few - TRBJ2-5 TRBV2 14 CASARWGHQETQYF TGTGCCAGCGCAAGATGGGGCCACCAAGAGACCCAGTACTTC
- - TRBJ2-7 TRBV10-2 16 CASSEGFGEGSHEQYF TGCGCCAGCAGTGAGGGGTTCGGTGAGGGTTCCCACGAGCAGTACTTC
- - TRBJ2-2 TRBV7-9 16 CASSPTWGTNTGELFF TGTGCCAGCAGCCCCACATGGGGGACGAACACCGGGGAGCTGTTTTTT
- - TRBJ2-7 TRBV9 13 CASSVELSYEQYF TGTGCCAGCAGCGTAGAACTTTCCTACGAGCAGTACTTC
few - TRBJ2-3 TRBV11-1 16 CASSLLWSSSTDTQYF TGTGCCAGCAGCTTATTGTGGTCGTCTAGCACAGATACGCAGTATTTT
- - TRBJ1-1 TRBV18 14 CASSPRQMNTEAFF TGTGCCAGCTCACCCCGACAGATGAACACTGAAGCTTTCTTT
- - TRBJ1-2 TRBV5-1 13 CASSFDSNYGYTF TGCGCCAGCAGCTTTGACAGCAACTATGGCTACACCTTC
- TRBD2 TRBJ2-3 TRBV29-1 13 CSGGTSGSDTQYF TGCAGCGGTGGGACTAGCGGGAGTGATACGCAGTATTTT
- TRBD1 TRBJ2-7 TRBV11-2 17 CASSLGTGGLTSYEQYF TGTGCCAGCAGCTTAGGGACAGGGGGCCTCACCTCCTACGAGCAGTACTTC
- TRBD2 TRBJ2-3 TRBV18 16 CASSPRTSGSLDTQYF TGTGCCAGCTCACCCAGGACTAGCGGGAGCTTAGATACGCAGTATTTT
- - TRBJ2-4 TRBV19 12 CASSIVKNIQYF TGTGCCAGTAGTATTGTCAAAAACATTCAGTACTTC
- - TRBJ2-7 TRBV19 14 CASRSPGATYEQYF TGTGCCAGTAGGTCCCCGGGGGCTACCTACGAGCAGTACTTC
- - TRBJ1-1 TRBV5-6 14 CASSLGVSGAEAFF TGTGCCAGCAGCTTGGGTGTATCGGGGGCTGAAGCTTTCTTT
- TRBD2 TRBJ2-7 TRBV7-9 15 CASSLPIADGGEQYF TGTGCCAGCAGCTTACCTATAGCGGACGGGGGGGAGCAGTACTTC
- TRBD1 TRBJ2-7 TRBV5-1 14 CATRGRSDSYEQYF TGCGCCACCAGGGGGCGGAGCGACTCCTACGAGCAGTACTTC
- - TRBJ1-2 TRBV29-1 11 CSVGQNYGYTF TGCAGCGTTGGACAGAACTATGGCTACACCTTC
- - TRBJ1-4 TRBV9 13 CASSEGGQEKLFF TGTGCCAGCAGCGAGGGGGGCCAGGAAAAACTGTTTTTT
- TRBD2 TRBJ2-1 TRBV18 16 CASSPNRAGGEDEQFF TGTGCCAGCTCACCAAATCGAGCGGGAGGGGAGGATGAGCAGTTCTTC
once - TRBJ2-3 TRBV5-1 15 CASHTGHKGTDTQYF TGCGCCAGCCACACGGGACATAAGGGTACAGATACGCAGTATTTT
once TRBD1 TRBJ2-7 TRBV7-2 10 CASSPGQWYF TGTGCCAGCAGCCCGGGACAGTGGTACTTC
- - TRBJ2-5 TRBV5-1 15 CASSLAMAAQETQYF TGCGCCAGCAGCTTGGCAATGGCAGCCCAAGAGACCCAGTACTTC
- - TRBJ1-2 TRBV20-1 11 CSARDRVGNTF TGCAGTGCTAGAGACAGGGTCGGGAACACCTTC
- TRBD2 TRBJ2-7 TRBV7-3 14 CASSEGLANYEQYF TGTGCCAGCAGCGAGGGACTAGCGAACTACGAGCAGTACTTC
- - TRBJ2-1 TRBV29-1 12 CSVGEWYNEQFF TGCAGCGTTGGTGAATGGTACAATGAGCAGTTCTTC